This T cell receptor (beta chain) was identified in a study of T cells after yellow fever vaccination. In its sample, this clonotype was seen many times. Its antigen is not identified. General study points: Most clones from primary vaccination resurfaced after the booster (roughly 96% CD4, less than 90% CD8).

TCRdb re-called the 5' RACE reads through MiXCR, storing one row per CDR3 protein. The sample contains about 140,000 distinct CDR3 sequences, around 7.7% of which appear only once. Trimming removed 6 bases from V and 7 bases from J, with 13 bases in between. Germline V CDR1 and CDR2: DFQATT, SNEGSKA (reference sequence). The CDR3 consists of 13 residues. This receptor was identified in a man under 40 who received the YFV17D yellow fever vaccine. This specimen was CD4+ T cells sorted from PBMCs, taken 5 days after the yellow fever booster vaccination. V and J are TRBV20-1 and TRBJ1-6; D unclear. As DNA, the CDR3 is TGCAGTGCCAGTCCCGAGCTAAATTCACCCCTCCACTTT. Protein product: CSASPELNSPLHF.